This section outlines one TCR beta chain sequence together with its context. Its antigen is unidentified. These data come from a study of blood T cells in healthy people across ages. Alongside a J-beta primer mix, a sample-barcoded 5' primer served in a second PCR lasting about 6 to 12 cycles. TCRdb used MiXCR to reprocess the 5' RACE reads, holding one entry per CDR3 protein. This table holds hundreds of thousands of distinct CDR3 sequences, 45% to 50% found once. The CDR3 totals 13 residues. Trimming took 1 base from V and 7 from J, leaving 5 bases between them. Study-level findings and limits: Not knowing donor CMV status may have confounded expanded clonotype changes.

The clonotype was recovered from a woman aged 55-70 years in good health. The chain combines TRBV12-3 or TRBV12-4 with TRBJ1-6, with D unclear. Sequencing was performed on blood. In DNA, the CDR3 is TGTGCCAGCAGTTTAGAGGAGAATTCACCCCTCCACTTT. This encodes CASSLEENSPLHF.